This T cell receptor (beta chain) appears in the sequencing data of a study of blood T cells in healthy people across ages. Broader study findings: There were more naive CD4+ cells and higher diversity in long-lived donors than in aged donors. Without sorted subsets, naive and antigen-experienced compartments could not be conclusively compared. While age rose, TCR beta diversity per million T cells dropped in a roughly linear way. Observed TCR beta diversity showed a strong correlation with the percentage of naive T cells as measured by flow cytometry.

A second PCR of roughly 7 to 11 cycles used a sample-barcoded 5' primer and a J-beta primer mix. MiXCR, run by TCRdb on the 5' RACE reads, gives a single entry per CDR3 protein. The sample includes about 670,000 distinct CDR3 sequences, roughly 43% of them seen just once. This CDR3 has 15 residues. V trimming: 0 bases; J trimming: 2 bases; junction bases outside the gene matches: 3. CDR1 is SQVTM, CDR2 ANQGSEA, per germline. Note on this clonotype: The antigen remains undetermined.

The V gene is TRBV29-1, the J gene TRBJ2-3, with TRBD2 matching over 9 bases. Sequencing was done on a sample of blood. The sequence was collected from a man older than 75 in good health. The CDR3 DNA sequence: TGCAGCGTTGAAGACAGCGGGGGGATCACAGATACGCAGTATTTT. This gives the protein CSVEDSGGITDTQYF.